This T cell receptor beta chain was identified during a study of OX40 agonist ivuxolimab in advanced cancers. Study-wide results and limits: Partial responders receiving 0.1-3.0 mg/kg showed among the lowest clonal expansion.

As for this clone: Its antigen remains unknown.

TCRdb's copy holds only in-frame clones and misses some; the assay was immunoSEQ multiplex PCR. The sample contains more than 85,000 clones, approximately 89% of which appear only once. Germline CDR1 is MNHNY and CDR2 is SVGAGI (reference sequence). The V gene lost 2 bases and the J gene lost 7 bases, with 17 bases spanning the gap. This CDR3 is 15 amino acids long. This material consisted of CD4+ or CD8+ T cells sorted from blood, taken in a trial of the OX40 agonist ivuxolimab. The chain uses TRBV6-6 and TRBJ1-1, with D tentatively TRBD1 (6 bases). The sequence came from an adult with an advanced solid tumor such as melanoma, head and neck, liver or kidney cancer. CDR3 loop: CASSYDGGGYHEAFF. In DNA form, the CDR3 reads TGTGCCAGCAGTTACGATGGAGGGGGGTACCATGAAGCTTTCTTT.